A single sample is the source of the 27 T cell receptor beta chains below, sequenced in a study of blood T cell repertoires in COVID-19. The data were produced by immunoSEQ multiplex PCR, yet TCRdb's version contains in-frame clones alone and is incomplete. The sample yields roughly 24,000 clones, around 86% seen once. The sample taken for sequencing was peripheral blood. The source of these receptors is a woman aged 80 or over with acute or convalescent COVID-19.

The CDR3 is CASNPGLRFYEQYF. The DNA of the CDR3 is TGCGCCAGCAACCCGGGACTTCGCTTCTACGAGCAGTACTTC. The chain links TRBV23-1 to TRBJ2-7; maybe TRBD2 (6 bases). TRBV23-1 is assigned to the ORF class and has an uncertain function. V was clipped by 7 bases and J by 3 bases, with 16 bases between them. The CDR3 spans 14 residues.

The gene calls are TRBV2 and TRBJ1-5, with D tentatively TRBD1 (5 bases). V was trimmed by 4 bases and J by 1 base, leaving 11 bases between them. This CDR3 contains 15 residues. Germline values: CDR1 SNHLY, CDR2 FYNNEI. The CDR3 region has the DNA TGTGCCAGCAGTGGTCAGGGTTTCAGCAATCAGCCCCAGCATTTT. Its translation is CASSGQGFSNQPQHF.

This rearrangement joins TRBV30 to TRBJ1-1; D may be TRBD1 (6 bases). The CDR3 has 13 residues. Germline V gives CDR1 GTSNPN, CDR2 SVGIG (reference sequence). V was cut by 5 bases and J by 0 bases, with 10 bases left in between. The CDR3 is CAWHRAMNTEAFF. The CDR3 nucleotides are TGTGCCTGGCACAGGGCCATGAACACTGAAGCTTTCTTT.

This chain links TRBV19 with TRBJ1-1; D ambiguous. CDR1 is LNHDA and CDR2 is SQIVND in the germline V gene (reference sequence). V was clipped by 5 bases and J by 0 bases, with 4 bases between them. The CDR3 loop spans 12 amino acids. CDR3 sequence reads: CASSVMNTEAFF. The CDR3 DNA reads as TGTGCCAGTAGTGTCATGAACACTGAAGCTTTCTTT.

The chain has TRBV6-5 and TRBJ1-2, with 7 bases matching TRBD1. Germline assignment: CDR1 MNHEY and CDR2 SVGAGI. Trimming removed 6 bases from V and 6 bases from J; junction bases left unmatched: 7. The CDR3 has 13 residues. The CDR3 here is CASRRQGLDGYTF. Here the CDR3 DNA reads TGTGCCAGCAGAAGACAGGGTTTGGATGGCTACACCTTC.

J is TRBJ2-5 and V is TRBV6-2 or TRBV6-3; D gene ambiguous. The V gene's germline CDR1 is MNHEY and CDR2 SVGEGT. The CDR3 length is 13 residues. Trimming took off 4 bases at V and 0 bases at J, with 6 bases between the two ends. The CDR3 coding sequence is TGTGCCAGCAGTTTAGTGTACCAAGAGACCCAGTACTTC. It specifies CASSLVYQETQYF.

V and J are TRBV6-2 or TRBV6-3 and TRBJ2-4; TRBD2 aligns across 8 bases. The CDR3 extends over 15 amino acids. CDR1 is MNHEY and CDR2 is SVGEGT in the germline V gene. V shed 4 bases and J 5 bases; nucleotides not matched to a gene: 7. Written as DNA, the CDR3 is TGTGCCAGCAGTTCCCCGGGACTAGTCCAAAACATTCAGTACTTC. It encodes CASSSPGLVQNIQYF.

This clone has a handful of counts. CDR3 sequence: CASSQEIRNTEAFF. Here the CDR3 DNA reads TGTGCCAGCAGCCAAGAAATTCGGAACACTGAAGCTTTCTTT. The V gene is TRBV3-1 (or the pseudogene TRBV3-2), the J gene TRBJ1-1; D is ambiguous. This CDR3 has 14 residues. Germline assignment: CDR1 LGHDT and CDR2 YNNKEL (reference sequence). Trimming pared 0 bases from V and 1 base from J, leaving 6 bases between.

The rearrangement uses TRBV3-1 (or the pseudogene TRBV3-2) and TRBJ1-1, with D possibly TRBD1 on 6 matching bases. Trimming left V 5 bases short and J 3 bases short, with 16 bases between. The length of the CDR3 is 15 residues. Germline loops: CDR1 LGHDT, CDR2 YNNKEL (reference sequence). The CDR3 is CASSAYRVTHTEAFF. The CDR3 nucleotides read TGTGCCAGCAGCGCCTACAGGGTCACTCACACTGAAGCTTTCTTT.

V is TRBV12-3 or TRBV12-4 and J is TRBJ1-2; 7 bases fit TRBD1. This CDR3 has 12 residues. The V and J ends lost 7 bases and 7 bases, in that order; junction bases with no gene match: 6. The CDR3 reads CASTRNRGGYTF. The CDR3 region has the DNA TGTGCCAGCACCAGAAACAGGGGTGGCTACACCTTC.

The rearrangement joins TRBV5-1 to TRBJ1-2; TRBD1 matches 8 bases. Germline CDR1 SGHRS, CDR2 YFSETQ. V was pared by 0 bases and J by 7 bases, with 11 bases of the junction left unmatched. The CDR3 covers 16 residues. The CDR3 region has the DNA TGCGCCAGCAGCTTGGCCCCGGTTCAGGGGGCAGGTGGCTACACCTTC. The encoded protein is CASSLAPVQGAGGYTF.

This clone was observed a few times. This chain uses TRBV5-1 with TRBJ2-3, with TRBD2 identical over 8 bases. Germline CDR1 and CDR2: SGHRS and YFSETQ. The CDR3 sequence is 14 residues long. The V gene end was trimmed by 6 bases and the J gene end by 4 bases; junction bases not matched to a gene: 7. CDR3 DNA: TGCGCCAGCAACGGCGGGAGGTGGTCAGATACGCAGTATTTT. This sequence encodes CASNGGRWSDTQYF.

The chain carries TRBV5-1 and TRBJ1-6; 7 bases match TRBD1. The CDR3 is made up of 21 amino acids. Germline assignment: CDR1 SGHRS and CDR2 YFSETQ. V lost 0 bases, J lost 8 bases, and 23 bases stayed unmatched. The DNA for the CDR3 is TGCGCCAGCAGCTTGGCAGGGAACGTGAACAGGGGAGCAGGATCCCATTCACCCCTCCACTTT. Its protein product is CASSLAGNVNRGAGSHSPLHF.

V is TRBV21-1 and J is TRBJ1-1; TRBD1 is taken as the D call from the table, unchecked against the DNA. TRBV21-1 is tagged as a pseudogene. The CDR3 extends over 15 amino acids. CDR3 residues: CASSKDRGPRGEAFF. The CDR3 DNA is TGTGCCAGCAGCAAAGACAGGGGGCCTCGAGGTGAAGCTTTCTTT.

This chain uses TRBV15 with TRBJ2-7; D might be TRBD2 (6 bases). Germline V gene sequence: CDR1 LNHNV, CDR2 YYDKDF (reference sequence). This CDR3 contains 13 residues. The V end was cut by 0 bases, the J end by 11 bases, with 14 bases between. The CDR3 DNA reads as TGTGCCACCAGCAGAGATAGGGAGGCGACCAAGTACTTC. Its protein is CATSRDREATKYF.

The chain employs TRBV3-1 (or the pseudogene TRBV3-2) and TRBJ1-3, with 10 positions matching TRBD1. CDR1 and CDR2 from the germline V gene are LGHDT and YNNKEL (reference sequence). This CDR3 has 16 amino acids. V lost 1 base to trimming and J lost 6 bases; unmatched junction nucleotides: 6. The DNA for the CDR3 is TGTGCCAGCAGCCAAGTTGGGGACAGGGGTAAAAACACCATATATTTT. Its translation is CASSQVGDRGKNTIYF.

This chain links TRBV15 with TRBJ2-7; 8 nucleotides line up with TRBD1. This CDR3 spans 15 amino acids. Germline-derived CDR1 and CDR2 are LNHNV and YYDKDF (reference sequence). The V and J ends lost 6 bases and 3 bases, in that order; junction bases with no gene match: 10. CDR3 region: CATRGGQGGHYEQYF. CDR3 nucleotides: TGTGCCACCAGAGGCGGACAGGGAGGCCACTACGAGCAGTACTTC. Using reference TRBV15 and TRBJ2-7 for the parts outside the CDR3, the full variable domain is DAMVIQNPRYQVTQFGKPVTLSCSQTLNHNVMYWYQQKSSQAPKLLFHYYDKDFNNEADTPDNFQSRRPNTSFCFLDIRSPGLGDTAMYLCATRGGQGGHYEQYFGPGTRLTVT.

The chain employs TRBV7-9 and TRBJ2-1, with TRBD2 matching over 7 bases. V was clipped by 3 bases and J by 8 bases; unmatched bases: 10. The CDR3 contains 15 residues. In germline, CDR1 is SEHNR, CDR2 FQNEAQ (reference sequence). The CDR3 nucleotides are TGTGCCAGCAGCTTTTACAGCGGGGAGGTGTATGAGCAGTTCTTC. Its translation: CASSFYSGEVYEQFF.

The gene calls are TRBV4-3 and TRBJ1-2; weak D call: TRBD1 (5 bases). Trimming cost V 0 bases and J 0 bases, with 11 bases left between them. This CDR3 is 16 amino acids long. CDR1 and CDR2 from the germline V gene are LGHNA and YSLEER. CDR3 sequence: CASSQDRGGANYGYTF. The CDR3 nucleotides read TGCGCCAGCAGCCAAGATCGCGGGGGGGCTAACTATGGCTACACCTTC.

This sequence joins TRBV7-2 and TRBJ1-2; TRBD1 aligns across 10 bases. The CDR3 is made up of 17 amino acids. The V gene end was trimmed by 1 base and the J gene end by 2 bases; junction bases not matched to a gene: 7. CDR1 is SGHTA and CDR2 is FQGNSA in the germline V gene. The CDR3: CASSLDRDRGPNYGYTF. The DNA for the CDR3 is TGTGCCAGCAGCTTAGACCGGGACAGGGGACCGAACTATGGCTACACCTTC. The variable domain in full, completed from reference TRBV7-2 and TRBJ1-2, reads GAGVSQSPSNKVTEKGKDVELRCDPISGHTALYWYRQSLGQGLEFLIYFQGNSAPDKSGLPSDRFSAERTGGSVSTLTIQRTQQEDSAVYLCASSLDRDRGPNYGYTFGSGTRLTVV.

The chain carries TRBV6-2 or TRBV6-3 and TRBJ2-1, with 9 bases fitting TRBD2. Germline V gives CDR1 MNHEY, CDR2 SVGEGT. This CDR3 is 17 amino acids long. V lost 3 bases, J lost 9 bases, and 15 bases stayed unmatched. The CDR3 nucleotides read TGTGCCAGCAGTTATAGGGGGGTTGGCGGGAGGGCCCCTGAGCAGTTCTTC. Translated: CASSYRGVGGRAPEQFF.

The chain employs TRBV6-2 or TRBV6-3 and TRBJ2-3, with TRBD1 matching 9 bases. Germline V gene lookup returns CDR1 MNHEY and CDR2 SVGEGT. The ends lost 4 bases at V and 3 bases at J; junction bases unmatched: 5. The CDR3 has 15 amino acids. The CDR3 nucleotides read TGTGCCAGCAGTTTACAGGGGGCGTGGACAGATACGCAGTATTTT. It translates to CASSLQGAWTDTQYF.

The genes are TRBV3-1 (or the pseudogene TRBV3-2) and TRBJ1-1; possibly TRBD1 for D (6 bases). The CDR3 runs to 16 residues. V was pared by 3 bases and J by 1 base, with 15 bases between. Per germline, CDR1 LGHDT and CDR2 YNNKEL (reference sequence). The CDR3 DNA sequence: TGTGCCAGCAGCCAGGGGTGGGGGCGCGCGAACACTGAAGCTTTCTTT. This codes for CASSQGWGRANTEAFF.

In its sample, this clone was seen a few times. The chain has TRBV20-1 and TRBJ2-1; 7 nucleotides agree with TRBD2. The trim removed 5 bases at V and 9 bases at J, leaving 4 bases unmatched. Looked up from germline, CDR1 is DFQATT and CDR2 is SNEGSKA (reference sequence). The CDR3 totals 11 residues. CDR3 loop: CSAPLAREQFF. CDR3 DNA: TGCAGTGCTCCACTAGCGCGTGAGCAGTTCTTC.

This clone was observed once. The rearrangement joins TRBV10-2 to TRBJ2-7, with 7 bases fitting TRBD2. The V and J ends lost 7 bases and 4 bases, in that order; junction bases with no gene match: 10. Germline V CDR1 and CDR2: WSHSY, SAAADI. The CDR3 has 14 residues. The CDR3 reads CASTAVSGVYEQYF. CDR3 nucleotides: TGCGCCAGCACTGCCGTCAGCGGGGTATACGAGCAGTACTTC.

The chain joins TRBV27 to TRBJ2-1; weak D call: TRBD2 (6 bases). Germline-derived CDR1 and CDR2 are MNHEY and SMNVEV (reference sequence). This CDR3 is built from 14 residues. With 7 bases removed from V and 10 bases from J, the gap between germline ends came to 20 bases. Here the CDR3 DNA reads TGTGCCAGCAACAGTTTCGGGGGTAGCAAGGAGCAGTTCTTC. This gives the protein CASNSFGGSKEQFF.

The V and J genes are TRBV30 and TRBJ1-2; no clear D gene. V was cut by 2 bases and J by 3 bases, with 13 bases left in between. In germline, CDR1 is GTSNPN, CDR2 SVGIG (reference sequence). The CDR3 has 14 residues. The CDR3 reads CAWSPPWEHYGYTF. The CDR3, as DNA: TGTGCCTGGAGTCCTCCTTGGGAGCACTATGGCTACACCTTC. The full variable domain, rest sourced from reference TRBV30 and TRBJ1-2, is SQTIHQWPATLVQPVGSPLSLECTVEGTSNPNLYWYRQAAGRGLQLLFYSVGIGQISSEVPQNLSASRPQDRQFILSSKKLLLSDSGFYLCAWSPPWEHYGYTFGSGTRLTVV.